This TCR beta chain was identified during a study of blood T cell repertoires in COVID-19. As for the study in general: Samples representing acute and convalescent COVID-19 were sourced from the United States, Italy and Spain.

Only one count was recorded for this clone. The germline V gene encodes CDR1 SGHRS and CDR2 YFSETQ. Trimming pared 4 bases from V and 3 bases from J, leaving 8 bases between. CDR3 length: 12 amino acids. Authors' processing steps: For nucleated cells, counts were estimated from reference gene primer amplification. This table comes from immunoSEQ multiplex PCR, and its TCRdb copy is limited to in-frame clones, with some not included. Clonal size and the V and J genes are those of that table, whereas D and trimming came from the DNA. The data contain approximately 35,000 clones, around 80% of them seen just once; the ten biggest clones take up roughly 29%.

This receptor was taken from an elderly man with acute or convalescent COVID-19. Sequenced: peripheral blood. V gene TRBV5-1 combines with J gene TRBJ2-7, with TRBD1 as a possible D gene (5 bases). This CDR3 is CASSPDSYEQYF. CDR3 bases: TGCGCCAGCAGCCCCGACAGCTACGAGCAGTACTTC. Full variable domain (outside the CDR3, taken from reference TRBV5-1 and TRBJ2-7): KAGVTQTPRYLIKTRGQQVTLSCSPISGHRSVSWYQQTPGQGLQFLFEYFSETQRNKGNFPGRFSGRQFSNSRSEMNVSTLELGDSALYLCASSPDSYEQYFGPGTRLTVT.